This TCR beta chain was documented in a study of T cell responses to AZD1222 COVID-19 vaccine. About the study: Pooling covered second doses at about 4 or about 12 weeks.

Findings of the study overall: Seropositivity was recorded at baseline in only six AZD1222 recipients. The donor group comprised mostly white British people and more females; the analysis possibly underestimated clonal diversity.

Only in-frame clones appear in the TCRdb table, and some are missing; sequencing was by immunoSEQ multiplex PCR. The data contain fewer than 200,000 clones, approximately 92% of them singletons. As for this clone: Antigen unknown.

Germline CDR1 and CDR2: SNHLY and FYNNEI. The length of the CDR3 is 13 residues. V lost 10 bases and J lost 2, with 12 bases in between. The source is an adult in good health. The chain has TRBV2 and TRBJ1-3; D is perhaps TRBD1 (5 bases). The sequences come from peripheral blood, collected on day 0 of AZD1222 vaccination. CDR3 residues: CAIIQEPGNTIYF. The CDR3 coding sequence is TGTGCCATCATACAGGAGCCTGGAAACACCATATATTTT. Full variable domain (outside the CDR3, taken from reference TRBV2 and TRBJ1-3): EPEVTQTPSHQVTQMGQEVILRCVPISNHLYFYWYRQILGQKVEFLVSFYNNEISEKSEIFDDQFSVERPDGSNFTLKIRSTKLEDSAMYFCAIIQEPGNTIYFGEGSWLTVV.